Sequencing of this T cell receptor beta chain was carried out in a study of T cells after posttransplantation cyclophosphamide. TCRdb's table, derived via immunoSEQ multiplex PCR, lists solely in-frame clones and lacks some. This sample yields under 50,000 clones, of which roughly 87% are seen a single time; about 2.5% belongs to the top ten. Cyclophosphamide on days +3 and +4 followed busulfan-fludarabine conditioning and a marrow graft. The germline V gene encodes CDR1 MGHRA and CDR2 YSYEKL. There are 15 residues in the CDR3. Trimming shortened V by 1 base and J by 3 bases, and 12 bases separated the two germline ends.

This TCR came from a male patient in his sixties or seventies who received an allogeneic stem cell transplant from a related donor and was CMV-positive. Among the T cells, some may be from the graft donor. This specimen was PBMCs, taken less than 70 days after allogeneic stem cell transplant with posttransplant cyclophosphamide. The J gene is TRBJ1-1, the V gene TRBV4-1; possible D gene TRBD1, 6 bases. The CDR3 region is CASSQGYRVDTEAFF. Written as DNA, the CDR3 is TGCGCCAGCAGCCAAGGGTACAGGGTGGACACTGAAGCTTTCTTT.